This T cell receptor beta chain was recovered during a study of response to subunit inactivated influenza vaccine. Study observations and caveats: Authors proposed each seasonal influenza vaccination draws in few new T cells.

Ten or more counts support this clonotype. Antigen specificity is unknown. In TCRdb, the RT-PCR reads were re-called with MiXCR into one record per CDR3 protein. The top ten clones hold 6% to 7% of a sample with hundreds of thousands of distinct CDR3 sequences, over 11% of them seen once. Trimming took 1 base from V and 5 from J, leaving 11 bases between them. Per germline, CDR1 SEHNR and CDR2 FQNEAQ (reference sequence). The CDR3 has 14 amino acids. The chain joins TRBV7-9 to TRBJ1-2; no clear D. The sequence was collected from a middle-aged man who received an inactivated influenza vaccine. The specimen comprised PBMCs from blood, sampled roughly 2 weeks before vaccination. CDR3 nucleotide sequence: TGTGCCAGCAGCTTAGAAAACGAACCATATGGCTACACCTTC. Translated: CASSLENEPYGYTF.